The entry that follows covers one T cell receptor (beta chain) sequence. The entry originates in a study of T cell changes during pregnancy in multiple sclerosis. Using immunoSEQ multiplex PCR, the repertoire was profiled, and TCRdb retains in-frame clones only, with some absent. The sample yields nearly 50,000 clones, nearly 95% seen once. CDR1 and CDR2 (germline): SGHRS, YFSETQ. The CDR3 spans 13 residues. The germline V and J ends were trimmed by 1 base and 3 bases, with 7 bases remaining between them. The sequencing here drew on CD4+ T cells from peripheral blood mononuclear cells, taken in the first trimester of pregnancy. This TCR came from a female donor with multiple sclerosis, enrolled in a pregnancy study. The chain couples TRBV5-1 to TRBJ1-1; D possibly corresponds to TRBD1 (6 bases). This CDR3 is CASSLWTDTEAFF. The CDR3 bases are TGCGCCAGCAGCTTGTGGACAGACACTGAAGCTTTCTTT.